This is a list of T cell receptor beta chains from one sample in a study of blood T cells in healthy people across ages. TCRdb ran MiXCR on the 5' RACE reads and lists one entry per CDR3 protein. Of 650,000 or so distinct CDR3 sequences listed, around 50% are singletons. Sequencing was done on a sample of blood. All receptors come from an elderly woman in good health. The CDR3 runs from the conserved cysteine through the conserved F or W. A D gene is named only where the DNA matches it firmly. Clone size is stated in some rows and not others, as once, few, many or a class when expanded.

J gene,D gene,V gene,clone size,CDR3 DNA,CDR3 protein
TRBJ2-6,-,TRBV6-1,-,TGTGCCAGCAGTGAATCTTGGGGGGCCTCTGGGGCCAACGTCCTGACTTTC,CASSESWGASGANVLTF
TRBJ2-3,TRBD2,TRBV7-3,-,TGTGCCAGCAGCTTAAACCCCTGGCGGGGGGGGACTGGTGGCAGCACAGATACGCAGTATTTT,CASSLNPWRGGTGGSTDTQYF
TRBJ2-1,-,TRBV29-1,few,TGCAGCTTTGACAGGTCCTCTCTTGGAACGGAGTTCTTC,CSFDRSSLGTEFF
TRBJ2-7,-,TRBV11-2,once,TGTGCCAGCAGCGTAAACCCGACTTCTAACTCCTACGAGCAGTACTTC,CASSVNPTSNSYEQYF
TRBJ1-1,TRBD1,TRBV7-9,-,TGTGCCAGCGAAGCCGCCGGGACAGGGGGCGTAGGCACTGAAGCTTTCTTT,CASEAAGTGGVGTEAFF
TRBJ1-4,TRBD1,TRBV5-1,few,TGCGCCAGCAGCCTCCGGACAGGGGAGAATGAAAAACTGTTTTTT,CASSLRTGENEKLFF
TRBJ2-2,-,TRBV4-2,-,TGTGCCAGCAGCCAACAGCCTTCCACCAACCCCGGGGAGCTGTTTTTT,CASSQQPSTNPGELFF
TRBJ2-7,-,TRBV20-1,-,TGCAGTCCGGGGCAGGGGTTCGAGCAGTACTTC,CSPGQGFEQYF
TRBJ1-1,-,TRBV12-3/TRBV12-4,few,TGTGCCAGCAGTCCGGAGCGGGTTTCTACTGAAGCTTTCTTT,CASSPERVSTEAFF
TRBJ2-1,-,TRBV5-1,-,TGCGCCAGCAGCTTGGCGTGGGACTCCCCCTACAATGAGCAGTTCTTC,CASSLAWDSPYNEQFF
TRBJ2-3,-,TRBV3-1,-,TGTGCCAGCAGCAACGGACTTGGCACAGATACGCAGTATTTT,CASSNGLGTDTQYF
TRBJ2-7,-,TRBV12-3/TRBV12-4,-,TGTGCCAGCAGTTTTGGAGTCCTCGAGCAGTACTTC,CASSFGVLEQYF
TRBJ2-7,-,TRBV5-1,few,TGCGCCAGCAGCTGGGCATACAGCCTAGTCCGGGAGCAGTACTTC,CASSWAYSLVREQYF
TRBJ2-1,-,TRBV6-6,-,TGTGCCAGCGGGATCGGGGAGCAGTTCTTC,CASGIGEQFF
TRBJ2-7,-,TRBV5-1,many,TGCGCCAGCAGCTCAGACAGAGGCTCCTACGAGCAGTACTTC,CASSSDRGSYEQYF
TRBJ2-3,-,TRBV29-1,once,TGCAGCGTTGATCAGGCGGGTAGCACAGATACGCAGTATTTT,CSVDQAGSTDTQYF
TRBJ2-3,-,TRBV3-1,few,TGTGCCAGCAGCCAACCCAGCGCCACTAGGGGGGCAGATACGCAGTATTTT,CASSQPSATRGADTQYF
TRBJ2-1,TRBD2,TRBV14,many,TGTGCCAGCAGACCAACTGGGACTAGCGGCCTTAGAGAGCAGTTCTTC,CASRPTGTSGLREQFF
TRBJ2-5,-,TRBV28,many,TGTGCCAGCAGCGTCGGGCGACAAGAGACCCAGTACTTC,CASSVGRQETQYF
TRBJ2-5,-,TRBV12-3/TRBV12-4,-,TGTGCCAGCAGCAATCCCTCTGAGACCCAGTACTTC,CASSNPSETQYF
TRBJ1-6,-,TRBV29-1,once,TGCAGCGTTGGAGGGTTTTGGGTCAATTATTCACCCCTCCACTTT,CSVGGFWVNYSPLHF
TRBJ1-5,-,TRBV7-2,-,TGTGCCAGCAGCTCCCGGGGTGGGGGGGTTCAGCCCCAGCATTTT,CASSSRGGGVQPQHF
TRBJ2-2,-,TRBV29-1,-,TGCAGCGTTACTGGTGGGGCGAACACCGGGGAGCTGTTTTTT,CSVTGGANTGELFF
TRBJ2-7,TRBD2,TRBV6-2/TRBV6-3,-,TGTGCCAGCAGATTCAGCGGGAGTAAAGGCGAGCAGTACTTC,CASRFSGSKGEQYF
TRBJ2-7,-,TRBV4-3,-,TGCGCCAGCAGCCAGAGGATAGCGGACCCATCCTACGAGCAGTACTTC,CASSQRIADPSYEQYF
TRBJ2-5,-,TRBV6-5,few,TGTGCCAGCAGTTACGGAGGTTACGAGACCCAGTACTTC,CASSYGGYETQYF
TRBJ2-7,-,TRBV20-1,-,TGCAGTGCCATCCCCCGGAACTCATACGAGCAGTACTTC,CSAIPRNSYEQYF
TRBJ2-6,-,TRBV12-3/TRBV12-4,many,TGTGCCAGCAACTCTGGGGCCAACGTCCTGACTTTC,CASNSGANVLTF
TRBJ2-7,-,TRBV20-1,-,TGCAGTGCCTCAACAGGGTCAGGGGCCTACGAGCAGTACTTC,CSASTGSGAYEQYF
TRBJ2-5,TRBD2,TRBV12-3/TRBV12-4,few,TGTGCCAGCAGTCCCGGACTAGCGGGGGTGGAGACCCAGTACTTC,CASSPGLAGVETQYF
TRBJ2-7,-,TRBV5-1,-,TGCGCCAGCAGCTTGGTGCAGCATAACTACGAGCAGTACTTC,CASSLVQHNYEQYF
TRBJ2-5,-,TRBV30,-,TGTGCCGGGAGTGTACGGTACGATATCCAGTACTTC,CAGSVRYDIQYF
TRBJ1-1,TRBD1,TRBV2,-,TGTGCCATCCTGCGGGACAGGGACACTGAAGCTTTCTTT,CAILRDRDTEAFF
TRBJ2-7,-,TRBV12-3/TRBV12-4,few,TGTGCCAGCAGTGTTACAGCTGTCTCCTACGAGCAGTACTTC,CASSVTAVSYEQYF
TRBJ1-6,-,TRBV15,many,TGTGCCACCAGCAGAGATAAAGGAATGAAGGGTTCACCCCTCCACTTT,CATSRDKGMKGSPLHF
TRBJ1-2,TRBD1,TRBV29-1,-,TGCAGCGTTGAAGATTTGTCAGGGGGTGGCTACACCTTC,CSVEDLSGGGYTF
TRBJ2-6,-,TRBV11-2,-,TGTGCCAGCAGCACAGGGCCTGGGGCCAACGTCCTGACTTTC,CASSTGPGANVLTF
TRBJ2-2,TRBD1,TRBV7-9,-,TGTGCCATCGTTACTCCGGGACAGTCGAACACCGGGGAGCTGTTTTTT,CAIVTPGQSNTGELFF
TRBJ2-5,-,TRBV6-1,-,TGTGCCAGCAGTGAACTGACCGCCGCCGAGGAGACCCAGTACTTC,CASSELTAAEETQYF
TRBJ1-2,TRBD1,TRBV29-1,-,TGCAGCGTGCCGGGACAGGGGGCTCACGGCTACACCTTC,CSVPGQGAHGYTF
TRBJ2-4,-,TRBV30,-,TGTGCCTGGAGTACCGGTGTAGCCAAAAACATTCAGTACTTC,CAWSTGVAKNIQYF
TRBJ2-1,-,TRBV11-2,few,TGTGCCAGCAGCTTAGAGTGGGCGCAGGGAGGGCAGTTCTTC,CASSLEWAQGGQFF
TRBJ2-1,TRBD2,TRBV29-1,-,TGCAGCGTTGATCGGCTAGCGGGATACAATGAGCAGTTCTTC,CSVDRLAGYNEQFF
TRBJ2-4,-,TRBV20-1,many,TGCAGTGCACCCAAAAACATTCAGTACTTC,CSAPKNIQYF
TRBJ2-3,-,TRBV2,-,TGTGCCAGCAGTATTAGCAGAGATACGCAGTATTTT,CASSISRDTQYF
TRBJ1-2,-,TRBV25-1,many,TGTGCCAGCAGTGAGTCCTGGGGTCAGCCCTACTATGGCTACACCTTC,CASSESWGQPYYGYTF
TRBJ1-5,TRBD1,TRBV5-6,-,TGTGCCAGCAGCTTGGCCGGACAGGAGAATCAGCCCCAGCATTTT,CASSLAGQENQPQHF
TRBJ1-2,-,TRBV20-1,many,TGCAGTGCCTCCCGGGGTAGCGGCTACACCTTC,CSASRGSGYTF
TRBJ2-1,-,TRBV29-1,many,TGCAGCGTTGAATGGAAATCCTACAATGAGCAGTTCTTC,CSVEWKSYNEQFF
TRBJ2-7,-,TRBV29-1,-,TGCAGCGTTGAGCCTGAAAACTCCTACGAGCAGTACTTC,CSVEPENSYEQYF
TRBJ2-2,-,TRBV3-1,few,TGTGCCAGCAGCGAGGGCCAGCCCTCCGGGGAGCTGTTTTTT,CASSEGQPSGELFF
TRBJ2-1,-,TRBV4-1,-,TGCGCCGGCAGCCAATATCCTAAGGGCCCCGGTGGGAATGAGCAGTTCTTC,CAGSQYPKGPGGNEQFF
TRBJ2-7,-,TRBV5-4,many,TGTGCCAGCAGCTTGGGGGCGGGTTACGAGCAGTACTTC,CASSLGAGYEQYF
TRBJ1-5,-,TRBV7-9,-,TGTGCCAGCAGCTTAGCGGGCCTCGGAGGCAATCAGCCCCAGCATTTT,CASSLAGLGGNQPQHF
TRBJ2-3,TRBD2,TRBV20-1,many,TGCAGTGCAGAGGGGACTAGCGGGGTATGGGATACGCAGTATTTT,CSAEGTSGVWDTQYF